The 20 T cell receptor beta chains below come from one sample, sequenced in a study of blood T cell repertoires in COVID-19. This table comes from immunoSEQ multiplex PCR, and its TCRdb copy is limited to in-frame clones, with some not included. Of some 230,000 clones in the sample, around 84% were seen once. Sequenced input: peripheral blood. These receptors originate from a man aged 40-49 years with acute or convalescent COVID-19.

This rearrangement joins TRBV13 to TRBJ1-1; tentatively, D is TRBD1 (6 bases). V lost 1 base to trimming and J lost 0 bases, with 18 bases between them. This CDR3 region has 18 residues. Germline CDR1 PRHDT, CDR2 FYEKMQ (reference sequence). The CDR3, as DNA: TGTGCCAGCAGCTTAGTACGGGTGGGGGCATCGGTGAACACTGAAGCTTTCTTT. It yields the protein CASSLVRVGASVNTEAFF.

The gene calls are TRBV5-1 and TRBJ1-1; D might be TRBD1 (6 bases). V lost 0 bases, J lost 0 bases, and 12 bases lay in between. CDR1 and CDR2 from the germline V gene are SGHRS and YFSETQ. The CDR3 has 16 amino acids. In DNA form, the CDR3 reads TGCGCCAGCAGCTTGGGATGGACAGCTCTGAACACTGAAGCTTTCTTT. This gives the protein CASSLGWTALNTEAFF.

The chain joins TRBV15 to TRBJ1-1; no clear D. CDR1 is LNHNV, CDR2 YYDKDF, per germline (reference sequence). V was clipped by 0 bases and J by 3 bases, with 14 bases between them. The CDR3 has 16 residues. CDR3 amino acids: CATSRDLQWSYTEAFF. CDR3 coding DNA: TGTGCCACCAGCAGAGATCTGCAGTGGAGCTACACTGAAGCTTTCTTT.

This clone was seen a single time. V gene TRBV7-6 combines with J gene TRBJ1-6; the match to TRBD1 covers 7 bases. The CDR3 has 19 amino acids. V dropped 3 bases and J dropped 0; count of bases not matched to a gene: 11. Germline V gene sequence: CDR1 SGHVS, CDR2 FNYEAQ. The DNA of the CDR3 is TGTGCCAGCAGCTTTAGGCAGGGGGAGGCGAGCTCCTATAATTCACCCCTCCACTTT. This sequence encodes CASSFRQGEASSYNSPLHF.

This chain connects TRBV7-9 to TRBJ1-1; D is undetermined. This CDR3 is 13 amino acids long. Trimming pared 1 base from V and 11 bases from J, leaving 14 bases between. Germline values: CDR1 SEHNR, CDR2 FQNEAQ (reference sequence). CDR3 sequence reads: CASSLGSTAGAFF. DNA of the CDR3: TGTGCCAGCAGCTTAGGGTCCACGGCCGGGGCTTTCTTT.

V is TRBV15 and J is TRBJ2-1; 14 positions agree with TRBD2. This CDR3 is built from 17 residues. Germline V gene data show CDR1 as LNHNV and CDR2 as YYDKDF (reference sequence). The junction had 5 bases not matched to a gene; V was cut back by 0 bases and J by 7 bases. Here the CDR3 reads CATSRELTSGGANEQFF. The CDR3 DNA sequence: TGTGCCACCAGCAGAGAGCTGACTAGCGGGGGGGCTAATGAGCAGTTCTTC. The entire variable domain, with the rest obtained from reference TRBV15 and TRBJ2-1, is as follows: DAMVIQNPRYQVTQFGKPVTLSCSQTLNHNVMYWYQQKSSQAPKLLFHYYDKDFNNEADTPDNFQSRRPNTSFCFLDIRSPGLGDTAMYLCATSRELTSGGANEQFFGPGTRLTVL.

This sequence joins TRBV10-2 and TRBJ2-3, with TRBD2 identical over 16 bases. The CDR3 spans 16 residues. The V gene end was trimmed by 6 bases and the J gene end by 4 bases; junction bases not matched to a gene: 4. The germline CDR1 and CDR2 sequences are WSHSY and SAAADI. CDR3 protein: CASRPGTSGGADTQYF. The CDR3 bases are TGCGCCAGCAGGCCCGGGACTAGCGGGGGGGCAGATACGCAGTATTTT.

The rearrangement uses TRBV14 and TRBJ2-6; TRBD1 is a possible D gene (5 bases). Germline V gives CDR1 SGHDN, CDR2 FVKESK. This CDR3 has 15 residues. V was clipped by 2 bases and J by 2 bases, with 7 bases between them. The CDR3 here is CASSQLGAGANVLTF. As DNA, the CDR3 is TGTGCCAGCAGCCAATTAGGGGCTGGGGCCAACGTCCTGACTTTC.

This clone came up once. V usage is TRBV30 and J usage is TRBJ2-5; D is uncertain. Germline V lookup: CDR1 GTSNPN, CDR2 SVGIG (reference sequence). This CDR3 comprises 12 residues. V gave up 2 bases and J gave up 7 bases, with 11 bases separating them. The CDR3 loop reads CAWSPILRTQYF. Written as DNA, the CDR3 is TGTGCCTGGAGTCCCATCCTGAGGACCCAGTACTTC.

The chain links TRBV19 to TRBJ2-5, with 8 nucleotides matching TRBD2. This CDR3 spans 18 amino acids. Germline CDR1 reads LNHDA; CDR2 reads SQIVND (reference sequence). V was clipped by 5 bases and J by 5 bases; unmatched bases: 19. The CDR3 loop is CASSWSGDVGGVAETQYF. Written as DNA, the CDR3 is TGTGCCAGTAGTTGGTCCGGCGACGTCGGGGGGGTCGCGGAGACCCAGTACTTC.

The chain recombines TRBV14 with TRBJ1-2, with D uncertain. CDR3 length equals 15 residues. Germline lookup yields CDR1 SGHDN and CDR2 FVKESK. Deletions cut 0 bases from V and 0 bases from J, with 8 bases between. Written as DNA, the CDR3 is TGTGCCAGCAGCCAAGATCTTAGAACTAACTATGGCTACACCTTC. This gives the protein CASSQDLRTNYGYTF.

The CDR3 loop is CASSQKSSGFNEQFF. The CDR3 bases are TGTGCCAGCAGCCAGAAGTCTAGCGGCTTCAATGAGCAGTTCTTC. The chain uses TRBV6-5 and TRBJ2-1; 7 bases map to TRBD2. Germline CDR1 MNHEY, CDR2 SVGAGI. V shed 6 bases, J shed 6 bases, and the junction held 11 bases outside the gene matches. The CDR3 covers 15 residues.

The gene calls are TRBV7-9 and TRBJ2-3; D uncertain. The CDR3 has 13 amino acids. Trimming cost V 0 bases and J 5 bases, with 6 bases left between them. The germline V gene has CDR1 SEHNR and CDR2 FQNEAQ (reference sequence). The CDR3 DNA is TGTGCCAGCAGCTTAGCGCTAGGAGATACGCAGTATTTT. The encoded protein is CASSLALGDTQYF.

This chain connects TRBV21-1 to TRBJ1-1. TRBV21-1 is a documented pseudogene. This CDR3 is built from 13 residues. CDR3 in DNA: TGTGCCAGCAGCAAAGCGCCGAGGGAAGAGGCTTTCTTT. This gives the protein CASSKAPREEAFF.

Note on this clone: Additional DNA sequences in this sample encode the identical CDR3. The chain has TRBV9 and TRBJ2-3; D is uncertain. The V end was cut by 1 base, the J end by 0 bases, with 3 bases between. The CDR3 contains 13 residues. Looked up from germline, CDR1 is SGDLS and CDR2 is YYNGEE. The CDR3 loop reads CASSVSSTDTQYF. The CDR3 DNA follows: TGTGCCAGCAGCGTATCGAGCACAGATACGCAGTATTTT.

This sequence joins TRBV30 and TRBJ1-4, with 7 bases fitting TRBD1. The CDR3 length is 15 residues. CDR1 and CDR2 (germline): GTSNPN, SVGIG (reference sequence). The V gene end was trimmed by 2 bases and the J gene end by 0 bases; junction bases not matched to a gene: 3. CDR3 coding DNA: TGTGCCTGGAGTACAGGGGCTGCAACTAATGAAAAACTGTTTTTT. Its translation is CAWSTGAATNEKLFF.

The genes are TRBV5-4 and TRBJ2-1, with TRBD2 matching over 11 bases. Unmatched junction bases numbered 10, after V lost 3 bases and J lost 8 bases. The germline V gene encodes CDR1 SGHNT and CDR2 YYREEE (reference sequence). This CDR3 comprises 16 residues. CDR3 protein: CASSSLIAGGLDEQFF. In nucleotides, the CDR3 is TGTGCCAGCAGCTCGTTGATAGCGGGGGGGCTCGATGAGCAGTTCTTC.

The genes are TRBV4-1 and TRBJ1-5, with 7 bases fitting TRBD1. This CDR3 spans 14 amino acids. Trimming removed 2 bases from V and 5 bases from J; junction bases left unmatched: 3. Looked up from germline, CDR1 is MGHRA and CDR2 is YSYEKL. The chain's CDR3 is CASSQLQGDQPQHF. The CDR3 DNA is TGCGCCAGCAGCCAACTTCAGGGGGATCAGCCCCAGCATTTT.

This clone was observed a handful of times. V gene TRBV7-2 combines with J gene TRBJ1-4, with 7 bases that match TRBD1. Unmatched junction bases numbered 5, after V lost 2 bases and J lost 8 bases. This CDR3 region has 14 residues. Germline CDR1 is SGHTA and CDR2 is FQGNSA. The CDR3 DNA follows: TGTGCCAGCAGCTTACGACAGGGATGGGAAAAACTGTTTTTT. This gives the protein CASSLRQGWEKLFF.

The chain is built from TRBV14 and TRBJ1-2; TRBD1 agrees at 7 bases. The CDR3 is 19 amino acids. The junction had 20 bases not matched to a gene; V was cut back by 3 bases and J by 4 bases. Germline CDR1 SGHDN, CDR2 FVKESK. CDR3 sequence: CASSQTFYSGQAVSYGYTF. CDR3 nucleotide sequence: TGTGCCAGCAGCCAGACCTTCTATTCCGGACAGGCGGTTTCCTATGGCTACACCTTC.